This T cell receptor beta chain appears in the sequencing data of a study of blood T cell repertoires in COVID-19. TCRdb's copy holds only in-frame clones and misses some; the assay was immunoSEQ multiplex PCR. The profile shows 150,000 to 200,000 clones, 80% to 85% of them singletons. The CDR3 has 11 amino acids. Germline V gives CDR1 DFQATT, CDR2 SNEGSKA (reference sequence). The V gene lost 5 bases and the J gene lost 1 base, with 5 bases spanning the gap. This sequence was found in a human donor with acute or convalescent COVID-19. The donor label of this sample is uncertain. The specimen was peripheral blood. The genes are TRBV20-1 and TRBJ1-1, with D unclear. Here the CDR3 reads CSAYRNTEAFF. CDR3 in DNA: TGCAGTGCTTATCGGAACACTGAAGCTTTCTTT.